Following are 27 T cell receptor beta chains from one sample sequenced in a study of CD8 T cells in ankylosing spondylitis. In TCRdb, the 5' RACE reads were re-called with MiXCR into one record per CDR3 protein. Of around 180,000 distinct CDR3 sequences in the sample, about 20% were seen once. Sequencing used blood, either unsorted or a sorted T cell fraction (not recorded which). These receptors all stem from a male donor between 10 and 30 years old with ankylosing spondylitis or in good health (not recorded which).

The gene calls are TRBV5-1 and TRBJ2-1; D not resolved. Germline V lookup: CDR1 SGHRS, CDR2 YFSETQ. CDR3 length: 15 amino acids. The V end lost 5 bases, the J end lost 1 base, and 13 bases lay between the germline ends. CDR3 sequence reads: CASRSLVSSYNEQFF. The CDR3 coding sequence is TGCGCCAGCAGGTCCCTAGTCAGTTCCTACAATGAGCAGTTCTTC.

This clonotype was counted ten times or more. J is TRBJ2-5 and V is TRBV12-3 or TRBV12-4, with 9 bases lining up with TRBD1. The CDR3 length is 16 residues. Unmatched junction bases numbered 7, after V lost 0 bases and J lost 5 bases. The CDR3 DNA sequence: TGTGCCAGCAGTTTAGCTCTCGTTGACAGGGGGGAGACCCAGTACTTC. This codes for CASSLALVDRGETQYF.

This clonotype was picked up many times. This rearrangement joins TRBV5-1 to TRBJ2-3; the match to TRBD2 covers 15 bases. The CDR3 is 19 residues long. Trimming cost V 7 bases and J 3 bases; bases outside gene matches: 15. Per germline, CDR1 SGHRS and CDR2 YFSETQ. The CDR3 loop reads CASAWTGKGTSGRTDTQYF. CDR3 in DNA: TGCGCCAGCGCCTGGACAGGGAAGGGGACTAGCGGGAGGACAGATACGCAGTATTTT.

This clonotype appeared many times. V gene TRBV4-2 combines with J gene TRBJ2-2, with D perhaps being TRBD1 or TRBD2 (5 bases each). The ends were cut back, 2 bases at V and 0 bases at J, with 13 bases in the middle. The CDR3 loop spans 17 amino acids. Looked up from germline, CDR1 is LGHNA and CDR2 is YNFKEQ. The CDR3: CASSQRSGAANTGELFF. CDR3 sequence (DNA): TGTGCCAGCAGCCAAAGATCCGGGGCCGCGAACACCGGGGAGCTGTTTTTT.

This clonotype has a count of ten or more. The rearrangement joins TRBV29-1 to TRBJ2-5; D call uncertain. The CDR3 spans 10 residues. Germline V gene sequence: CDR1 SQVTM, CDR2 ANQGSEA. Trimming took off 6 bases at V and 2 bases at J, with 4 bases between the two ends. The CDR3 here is CSVKQETQYF. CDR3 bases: TGCAGCGTCAAACAAGAGACCCAGTACTTC.

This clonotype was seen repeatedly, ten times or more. In DNA form, the CDR3 reads TGTGCCACCGGGGGGTCAGACTCTGGAAACACCATATATTTT. Encoded protein: CATGGSDSGNTIYF. The chain recombines TRBV7-9 with TRBJ1-3; tentative D call: TRBD1 (5 bases). Germline CDR1 is SEHNR and CDR2 is FQNEAQ (reference sequence). V lost 10 bases, J lost 0 bases, and 13 bases lay in between. The CDR3 is 14 residues long. The full variable domain, in which reference TRBV7-9 and TRBJ1-3 provide the parts outside the CDR3, is DTGVSQNPRHKITKRGQNVTFRCDPISEHNRLYWYRQTLGQGPEFLTYFQNEAQLEKSRLLSDRFSAERPKGSFSTLEIQRTEQGDSAMYLCATGGSDSGNTIYFGEGSWLTVV.

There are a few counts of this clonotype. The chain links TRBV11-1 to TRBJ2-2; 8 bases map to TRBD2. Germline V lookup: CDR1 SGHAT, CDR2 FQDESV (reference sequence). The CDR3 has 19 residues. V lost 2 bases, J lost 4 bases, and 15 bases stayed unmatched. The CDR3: CASSLSAGRGAGGTGELFF. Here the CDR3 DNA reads TGTGCCAGCAGCTTATCGGCAGGGAGGGGCGCGGGAGGCACCGGGGAGCTGTTTTTT.

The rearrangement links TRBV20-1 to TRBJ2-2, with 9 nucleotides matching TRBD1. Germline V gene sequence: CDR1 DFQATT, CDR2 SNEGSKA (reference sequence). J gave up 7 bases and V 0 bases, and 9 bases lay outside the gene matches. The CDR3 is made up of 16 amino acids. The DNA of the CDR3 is TGCAGTGCTAGAGACCGGGACAGGGTATCGGTCGGGGAGCTGTTTTTT. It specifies CSARDRDRVSVGELFF.

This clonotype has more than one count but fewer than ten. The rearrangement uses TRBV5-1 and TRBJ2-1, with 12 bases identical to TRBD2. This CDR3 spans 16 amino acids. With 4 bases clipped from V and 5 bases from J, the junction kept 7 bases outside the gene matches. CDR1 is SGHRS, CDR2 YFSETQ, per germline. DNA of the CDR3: TGCGCCAGCAGCCCCGAAGGACTAGCGGGGAACAATGAGCAGTTCTTC. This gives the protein CASSPEGLAGNNEQFF.

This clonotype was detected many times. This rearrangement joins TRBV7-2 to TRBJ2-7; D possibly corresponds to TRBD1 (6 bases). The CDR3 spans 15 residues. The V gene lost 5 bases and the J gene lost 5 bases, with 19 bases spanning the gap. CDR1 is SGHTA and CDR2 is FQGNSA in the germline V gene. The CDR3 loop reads CASSPTRGQSNEQYF. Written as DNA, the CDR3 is TGTGCCAGCAGCCCAACCCGGGGACAATCCAACGAGCAGTACTTC.

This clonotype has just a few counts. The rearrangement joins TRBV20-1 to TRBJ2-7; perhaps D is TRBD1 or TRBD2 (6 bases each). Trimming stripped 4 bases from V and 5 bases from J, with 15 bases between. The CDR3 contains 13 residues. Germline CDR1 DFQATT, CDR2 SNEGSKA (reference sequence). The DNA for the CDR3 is TGCAGTGCTATGCCGGGGGCCCAGCACGAGCAGTACGTC. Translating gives CSAMPGAQHEQYV.

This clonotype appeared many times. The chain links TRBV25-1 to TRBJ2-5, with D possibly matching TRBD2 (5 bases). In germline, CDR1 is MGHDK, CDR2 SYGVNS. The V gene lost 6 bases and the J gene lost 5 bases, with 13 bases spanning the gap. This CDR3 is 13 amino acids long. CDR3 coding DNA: TGTGCCAGCAGCAACTCGGGGTTGGAGACCCAGTACTTC. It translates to CASSNSGLETQYF.

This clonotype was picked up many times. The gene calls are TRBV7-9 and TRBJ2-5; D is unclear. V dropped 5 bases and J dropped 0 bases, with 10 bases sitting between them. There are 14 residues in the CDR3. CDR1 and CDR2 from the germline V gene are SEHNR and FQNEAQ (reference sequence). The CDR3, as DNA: TGTGCCAGCAGCCTGGACGGGTACCAAGAGACCCAGTACTTC. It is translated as CASSLDGYQETQYF. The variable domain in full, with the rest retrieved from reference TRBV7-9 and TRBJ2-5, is DTGVSQNPRHKITKRGQNVTFRCDPISEHNRLYWYRQTLGQGPEFLTYFQNEAQLEKSRLLSDRFSAERPKGSFSTLEIQRTEQGDSAMYLCASSLDGYQETQYFGPGTRLLVL.

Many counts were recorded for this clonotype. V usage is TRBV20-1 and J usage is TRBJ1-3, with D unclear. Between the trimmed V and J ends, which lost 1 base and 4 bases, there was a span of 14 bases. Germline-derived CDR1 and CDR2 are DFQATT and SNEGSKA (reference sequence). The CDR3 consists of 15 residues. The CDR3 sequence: CSARAWEGSGNTIYF. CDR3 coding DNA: TGCAGTGCTAGAGCCTGGGAAGGGAGCGGAAACACCATATATTTT.

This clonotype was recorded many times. The CDR3 DNA sequence: TGTGCCAGCAGCTCGGCCAGTACGGGGGAGCAGTACTTC. As protein: CASSSASTGEQYF. This sequence joins TRBV7-9 and TRBJ2-7; TRBD2 might be the D (5 bases). CDR1 SEHNR and CDR2 FQNEAQ come from the germline V gene (reference sequence). The ends were cut back, 4 bases at V and 7 bases at J, with 14 bases in the middle. This CDR3 has 13 residues. Filled out from reference TRBV7-9 and TRBJ2-7, the complete variable domain reads DTGVSQNPRHKITKRGQNVTFRCDPISEHNRLYWYRQTLGQGPEFLTYFQNEAQLEKSRLLSDRFSAERPKGSFSTLEIQRTEQGDSAMYLCASSSASTGEQYFGPGTRLTVT.

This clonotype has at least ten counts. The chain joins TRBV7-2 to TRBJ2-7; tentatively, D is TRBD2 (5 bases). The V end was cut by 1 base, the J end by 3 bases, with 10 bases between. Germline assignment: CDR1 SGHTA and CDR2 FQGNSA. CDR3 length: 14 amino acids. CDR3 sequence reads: CASSLVTSSYEQYF. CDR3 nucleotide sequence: TGTGCCAGCAGCTTAGTTACTAGTAGCTACGAGCAGTACTTC.

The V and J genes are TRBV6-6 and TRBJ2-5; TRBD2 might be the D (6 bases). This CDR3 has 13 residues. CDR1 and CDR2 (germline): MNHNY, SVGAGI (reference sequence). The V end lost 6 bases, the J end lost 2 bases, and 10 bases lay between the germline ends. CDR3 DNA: TGTGCCAGCAGAGGGAGGATACAAGAGACCCAGTACTTC. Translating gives CASRGRIQETQYF.

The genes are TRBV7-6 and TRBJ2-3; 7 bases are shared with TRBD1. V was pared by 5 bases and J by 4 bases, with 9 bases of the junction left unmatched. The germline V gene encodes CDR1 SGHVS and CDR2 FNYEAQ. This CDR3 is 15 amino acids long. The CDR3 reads CASSRQGENPDTQYF. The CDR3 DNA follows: TGTGCCAGCAGCCGACAGGGAGAGAACCCAGATACGCAGTATTTT.

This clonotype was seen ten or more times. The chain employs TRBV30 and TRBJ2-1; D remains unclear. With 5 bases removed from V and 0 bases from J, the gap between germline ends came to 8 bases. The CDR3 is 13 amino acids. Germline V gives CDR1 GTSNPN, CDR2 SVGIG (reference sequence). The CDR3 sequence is CAWWASSYNEQFF. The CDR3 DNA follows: TGTGCCTGGTGGGCTAGCTCCTACAATGAGCAGTTCTTC.

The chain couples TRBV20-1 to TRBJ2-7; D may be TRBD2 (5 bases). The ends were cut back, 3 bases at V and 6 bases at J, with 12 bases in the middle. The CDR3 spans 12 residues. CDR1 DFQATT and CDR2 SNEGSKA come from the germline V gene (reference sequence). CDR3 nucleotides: TGCAGTGCTAGGGAGGTGGTGGGCGAGCAGTACTTC. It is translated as CSAREVVGEQYF.

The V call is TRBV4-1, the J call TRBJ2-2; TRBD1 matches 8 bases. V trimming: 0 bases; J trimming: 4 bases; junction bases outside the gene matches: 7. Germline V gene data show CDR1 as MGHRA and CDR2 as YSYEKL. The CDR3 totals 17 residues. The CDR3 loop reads CASSQETGGGFTGELFF. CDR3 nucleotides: TGCGCCAGCAGCCAAGAAACAGGGGGAGGATTCACCGGGGAGCTGTTTTTT.

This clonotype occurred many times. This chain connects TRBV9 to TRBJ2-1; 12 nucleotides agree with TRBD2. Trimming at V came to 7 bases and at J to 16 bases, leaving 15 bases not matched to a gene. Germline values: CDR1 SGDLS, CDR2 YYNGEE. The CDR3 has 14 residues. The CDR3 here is CASGLAGGPGVVFF. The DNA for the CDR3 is TGTGCCAGCGGCCTAGCGGGAGGGCCAGGAGTGGTTTTCTTC.

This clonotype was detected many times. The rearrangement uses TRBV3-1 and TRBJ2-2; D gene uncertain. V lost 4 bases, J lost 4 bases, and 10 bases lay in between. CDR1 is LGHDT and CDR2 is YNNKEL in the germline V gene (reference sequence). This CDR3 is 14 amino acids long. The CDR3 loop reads CASSLPSFTGELFF. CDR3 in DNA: TGTGCCAGCAGCCTCCCCTCTTTCACCGGGGAGCTGTTTTTT.

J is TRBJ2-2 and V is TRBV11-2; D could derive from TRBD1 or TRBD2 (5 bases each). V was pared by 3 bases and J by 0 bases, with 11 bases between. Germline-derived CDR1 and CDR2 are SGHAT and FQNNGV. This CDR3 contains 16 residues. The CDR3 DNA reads TGTGCCAGCAGCTTCCGGGACGTAACGAACACCGGGGAGCTGTTTTTT. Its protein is CASSFRDVTNTGELFF.

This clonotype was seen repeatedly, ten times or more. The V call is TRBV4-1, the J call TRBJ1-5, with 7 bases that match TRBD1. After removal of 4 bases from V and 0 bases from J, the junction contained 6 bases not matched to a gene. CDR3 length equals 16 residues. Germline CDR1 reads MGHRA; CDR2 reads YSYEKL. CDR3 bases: TGCGCCAGCAGCCCTGCAGGGGGAGGTAGCAATCAGCCCCAGCATTTT. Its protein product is CASSPAGGGSNQPQHF.

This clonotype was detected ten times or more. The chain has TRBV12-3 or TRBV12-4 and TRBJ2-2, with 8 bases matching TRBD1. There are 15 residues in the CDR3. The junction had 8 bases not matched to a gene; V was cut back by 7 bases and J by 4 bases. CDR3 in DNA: TGTGCCAGCACCTCAACAGGGGGTCTCACCGGGGAGCTGTTTTTT. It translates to CASTSTGGLTGELFF.

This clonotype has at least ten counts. In nucleotides, the CDR3 is TGTGCCAGCAGTTTAAACAGGGGCAATCAGCCCCAGCATTTT. As protein: CASSLNRGNQPQHF. The rearrangement joins TRBV27 to TRBJ1-5, with D maybe TRBD1 (6 bases). The CDR3 contains 14 residues. Per the germline V gene, CDR1 is MNHEY and CDR2 is SMNVEV (reference sequence). Between the trimmed V and J ends, which lost 2 bases and 2 bases, there was a span of 7 bases.